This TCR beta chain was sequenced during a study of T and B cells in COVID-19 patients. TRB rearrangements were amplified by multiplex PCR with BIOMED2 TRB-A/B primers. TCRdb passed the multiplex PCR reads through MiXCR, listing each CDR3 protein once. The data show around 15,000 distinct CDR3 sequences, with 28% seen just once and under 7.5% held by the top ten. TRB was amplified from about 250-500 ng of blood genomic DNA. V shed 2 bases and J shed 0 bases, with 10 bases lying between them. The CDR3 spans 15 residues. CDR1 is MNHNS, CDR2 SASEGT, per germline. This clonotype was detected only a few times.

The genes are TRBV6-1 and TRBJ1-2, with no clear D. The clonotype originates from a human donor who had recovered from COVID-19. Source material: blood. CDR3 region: CASSEWEFSNYGYTF. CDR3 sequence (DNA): TGTGCCAGCAGTGAATGGGAGTTTTCTAACTATGGCTACACCTTC.